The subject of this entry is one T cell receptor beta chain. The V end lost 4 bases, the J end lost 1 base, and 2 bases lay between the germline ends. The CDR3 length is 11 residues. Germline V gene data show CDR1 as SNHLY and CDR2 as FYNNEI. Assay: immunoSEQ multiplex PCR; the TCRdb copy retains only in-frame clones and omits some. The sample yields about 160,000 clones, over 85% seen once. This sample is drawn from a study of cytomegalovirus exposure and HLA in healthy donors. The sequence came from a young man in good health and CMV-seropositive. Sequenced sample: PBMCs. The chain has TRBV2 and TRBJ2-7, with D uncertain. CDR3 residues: CASSASYEQYF. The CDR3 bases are TGTGCCAGCAGTGCTTCCTACGAGCAGTACTTC.